The entry below gives a single TCR beta chain sequence along with its context. Its antigen has not been determined. It has no much larger one-base neighbor in the sample; base qualities were not kept. This sample was taken from a study of shared clonotypes between healthy human individuals (dated by TCRdb to 2018 to 2021). Background on the whole study: A few men and a couple of women, aged 18 to 49 years, made up the cohort. For each donor, three plates each were used for CD4 naive and CD4 memory, two plates were used for CD8 naive, and one plate was used for CD8 memory. To estimate repertoire size and how much clonotype sharing occurs between individuals, the study deeply sequenced the blood TCR repertoires of roughly 5 healthy adults. Libraries were prepared and TCR repertoires were sequenced by different laboratories using diverse techniques, in order to increase sequencing depth and limit assay-specific biases. Each donor's leukapheresis produced roughly between about 0.9 and 9.5 billion PBMCs. Study-wide conclusions, independent of this receptor: Approximately 5% of naive CD4, 3.5% of naive CD8, approximately 2.2% of memory CD4, and more than 0.35% of memory CD8 clonotypes were shared across a few donors. Sampling was limited to blood, and TCR repertoires in tissue likely differ from TCR repertoires in blood. Pairwise subsampling indicated that sequencing depth was expected to affect the degree of clonotype sharing among donors. Naive subsets generally had larger estimated clonotype richness than memory subsets. Clonotypes shared by all four sorted-subset donors showed higher generation probabilities than non-shared clonotypes. Because the study included only a small number of donors, the genetic and exposure-history diversity represented was limited. Rarefaction of sorted-subset datasets indicated incomplete sequencing despite the large sequencing depth.

Healthy HIV-negative adults with no recently reported acute infections or vaccinations were included as donors. All donors were Caucasian adults living in Nashville, Tennessee, USA. CD4+ T cells were enriched through magnetic negative selection, after which naive cells were positively selected on CD45RA and the remaining negative fraction served as the memory subset. After blood collection by leukapheresis, PBMCs were isolated using Ficoll-Histopaque density gradient centrifugation and then cryopreserved in the vapor phase of liquid nitrogen. Analytical flow cytometry was used to check the purity and quantity of every magnetically sorted T cell population. From each sorted fraction, genomic DNA was isolated and quantified by UV absorbance on a Nanodrop 2000c. TCR CDR3 regions were amplified from genomic DNA by multiplex PCR using the deep immunoSEQ assay. Genomic DNA extracted from each cell subset was distributed evenly over all wells of several immunoSEQ 96-well plates, and each plate served as one replicate. For sorted subsets, roughly 200 ng of genomic DNA, equivalent to around 30,000 T cell genomes, went into each replicate PCR. The purified libraries were quantified using a Qubit 3.0 fluorometer, sized with a Bioanalyzer 2100, and then quantified again using the KAPA Library Quantification kit. Every immunoSEQ 96-well plate was sequenced on a separate single-read 150-cycle Illumina NextSeq 550 flow cell. The original pipeline was this. Because the immunoSEQ output included only junctional sequences and no quality scores, the filtering could not be the same as the filtering used for full-length reads. To assign V/J genes and CDR3, sequences were annotated against IMGT germline references using PyIR, a Python wrapper for IgBLAST v1.9. Reads were filtered out if the reads had weak V/J assignments (E-value above 1e-6), no CDR3, stop codons, out-of-frame junctions, or ambiguous translated residues. V3J clonotypes were defined as sequences sharing an identical inferred V gene, J gene, and CDR3 amino acid sequence. Percentage overlap between repertoires was computed as shared unique clonotypes divided by the size of the smaller repertoire. Repertoire richness was assessed with RTK rarefaction, the Chao1 estimator, and Recon v2.1 estimates of unobserved clonotypes. For all TCRbeta clonotypes obtained by the gDNA method from several donors, generation probabilities were computed with OLGA. TCRdb re-hosts the immuneACCESS table, in-frame sequences only. Its copies lack some clones; in the studies checked, an unresolved V gene accounts for under half of them, and the cause for the rest is not known. V and J calls and clone size come straight from that table; D and trimming were deduced from the DNA. The sample has around 720,000 clones on record, 73% of them singletons. Under 2% of the sample belongs to the ten largest clones.

The specimen sequenced was memory CD4+ T cells sorted from blood. According to the study, the label for this sample's cell subset or site signals: CD45RA-negative fraction. The sequence was collected from a woman in her thirties in good health.

The DNA sequence follows: TGCAGCGCAGGGGAATCCCCGGGGGACACTGAAGCTTTCTTT. Its translation is CSAGESPGDTEAFF. The chain links TRBV29-1 with TRBJ1-1; the D gene is perhaps TRBD1, from 6 matching bases. The germline V gene sets CDR1 to SQVTM and CDR2 to ANQGSEA. Counted from cysteine to phenylalanine, this CDR3 has 14 amino acids. Only the CDR3 part of the read is kept: 42 bases, read in frame from the first base. Deletion took 7 bases off V and 3 bases off J, with a span of 18 bases between the germline ends. With all but the CDR3 taken from the reference TRBV29-1 and TRBJ1-1 genes, the full variable domain is: SAVISQKPSRDICQRGTSLTIQCQVDSQVTMMFWYRQQPGQSLTLIATANQGSEATYESGFVIDKFPISRPNLTFSTLTVSNMSPEDSSIYLCSAGESPGDTEAFFGQGTRLTVV.